The 8 T cell receptor beta chains in this list originate from one sample, sequenced in a study of blood T cell repertoires in COVID-19. Sequenced by immunoSEQ multiplex PCR; TCRdb stores in-frame clones only, minus some. The table has fewer than 40,000 clones, about 88% seen once. The sequenced material came from peripheral blood. The receptor set was obtained from a man in his sixties or seventies with active COVID-19.

The rearrangement links TRBV9 to TRBJ2-7, with 9 bases fitting TRBD2. The CDR3 is 16 amino acids. CDR1 is SGDLS and CDR2 is YYNGEE in the germline V gene. V gave up 6 bases and J gave up 0 bases; unmatched junction bases: 10. The CDR3 spells CASTPSASGVSYEQYF. As DNA, the CDR3 is TGTGCCAGCACCCCGAGTGCTAGCGGGGTCTCCTACGAGCAGTACTTC. Filled out from reference TRBV9 and TRBJ2-7, the complete variable domain reads DSGVTQTPKHLITATGQRVTLRCSPRSGDLSVYWYQQSLDQGLQFLIQYYNGEERAKGNILERFSAQQFPDLHSELNLSSLELGDSALYFCASTPSASGVSYEQYFGPGTRLTVT.

The chain combines TRBV11-3 with TRBJ1-5, with 7 bases fitting TRBD1. The germline gives CDR1 SGHNT, CDR2 YENEEA. Trimming at V came to 5 bases and at J to 0 bases, leaving 4 bases not matched to a gene. The CDR3 spans 15 residues. CDR3 sequence: CASSQGDNSNQPQHF. CDR3 bases: TGTGCCAGCAGCCAGGGGGACAATAGCAATCAGCCCCAGCATTTT.

The CDR3 region has the DNA TGTGCCAGCAGTTTAAACAGGGGGCCGGGCGAGCAGTACTTC. Residues: CASSLNRGPGEQYF. The V and J genes are TRBV6-6 and TRBJ2-7, with 9 nucleotides matching TRBD1. CDR1 and CDR2 (germline): MNHNY, SVGAGI (reference sequence). This CDR3 has 14 residues. V was clipped by 4 bases and J by 6 bases; unmatched bases: 7.

This clone occurred once. V usage is TRBV9 and J usage is TRBJ1-6; unclear D gene. CDR1 is SGDLS, CDR2 YYNGEE, per germline. CDR3 length: 14 amino acids. Trimming removed 2 bases at V and 5 bases at J, with 8 bases between. CDR3 sequence (DNA): TGTGCCAGCAGCGTTGCGGATAATAATTCACCCCTCCACTTT. Amino acids: CASSVADNNSPLHF.

CDR3 DNA: TGTGCCAGCAGCGTCTGGACAGGGGGAGTTGGCTACACCTTC. Translating it yields CASSVWTGGVGYTF. This rearrangement joins TRBV9 to TRBJ1-2; 10 positions match TRBD1. The length of the CDR3 is 14 residues. CDR1 and CDR2 (germline): SGDLS, YYNGEE. V trimming: 2 bases; J trimming: 7 bases; junction bases outside the gene matches: 5.

In this sample, this clone turned up once. The gene calls are TRBV2 and TRBJ1-2; possibly TRBD1 for D (6 bases). The V gene lost 3 bases and the J gene lost 2 bases, with 10 bases spanning the gap. There are 14 residues in the CDR3. Germline CDR1 is SNHLY and CDR2 is FYNNEI. CDR3 sequence reads: CASSDPGHNYGYTF. The DNA for the CDR3 is TGTGCCAGCAGTGACCCGGGACACAACTATGGCTACACCTTC.

The CDR3 DNA reads as TGTGCCAGCTCAAGGGGCCCGCAGCTAGAGACCCAGTACTTC. The encoded protein is CASSRGPQLETQYF. The rearrangement uses TRBV18 and TRBJ2-5; maybe TRBD1 (5 bases). Germline values: CDR1 KGHSH, CDR2 LQKENI. This CDR3 is built from 14 residues. Between the trimmed V and J ends, which lost 5 bases and 4 bases, there was a span of 14 bases.

V usage is TRBV10-3 and J usage is TRBJ2-3; no definite D call. Germline V lookup: CDR1 ENHRY, CDR2 SYGVKD. The CDR3 sequence is 12 residues long. Between the trimmed V and J ends, which lost 3 bases and 4 bases, there was a span of 5 bases. The CDR3 DNA is TGTGCCATCAGTGACCTACCAGATACGCAGTATTTT. Translating it yields CAISDLPDTQYF.